This T cell receptor (beta chain) was obtained from a study of T cells after yellow fever vaccination. The ends lost 5 bases at V and 2 bases at J; junction bases unmatched: 9. CDR3 length: 15 amino acids. Per germline, CDR1 SEHNR and CDR2 FQNEAQ (reference sequence). Study results and caveats: Weaker overall was a secondary response that nonetheless peaked faster, on day 5 versus 15. Few clonotypes appeared in both CD4 and CD8 compartments. Post-booster repertoires again held most primary-vaccination clones (roughly 95% CD4, 75% to 90% CD8).

Production of TCR cDNA was by 5'RACE template switching, which also added a universal primer site and UMIs. TCRdb reprocessed the 5' RACE reads with MiXCR, giving one entry per CDR3 protein. The sample holds tens of thousands of distinct CDR3 sequences, 6.5% to 9% seen once. This clonotype was counted ten times or more. The antigen remains unidentified. This specimen was CD8+ T cells sorted from PBMCs, taken 15 days after the yellow fever booster vaccination. This TCR derives from a man aged 25-45 years who received the YFV17D yellow fever vaccine. The rearrangement links TRBV7-9 to TRBJ2-7; 7 positions agree with TRBD1. The CDR3 sequence: CASSADRTPAYEQYF. The CDR3 DNA follows: TGTGCCAGCAGCGCGGACAGGACTCCTGCCTACGAGCAGTACTTC.